The clone carrying this T cell receptor (beta chain) was seen just once. Its antigen is not identified. The data stem from a study of cytomegalovirus exposure and HLA in healthy donors. Study-wide results and caveats: In a later analysis, parvovirus B19, influenza, CMV and Epstein-Barr virus appeared linked to several top co-occurrence clusters. As a later analysis revealed, most CMV-associated TCR beta chains appeared HLA-restricted. A later analysis reportedly found that, within productive TCRs, an Asian-associated ancestry cluster had fewer N-insertions than the mean observed across the approximately 700 donors. The study carried out a later analysis of TCR beta sequences. It associated around 17,000 of them with specific HLA alleles at a false discovery rate of 0.05.

The PCR ran on 60 Vbeta and 13 Jbeta primers. Sequencing was performed with immunoSEQ multiplex PCR; in TCRdb, only in-frame clones are kept and a portion is missing. This table has 100,000 or so clones, roughly 77% appearing once. Germline loops: CDR1 LNHDA, CDR2 SQIVND (reference sequence). Trimming removed 3 bases from V and 2 bases from J, with 12 bases in between. There are 15 residues in the CDR3. This rearrangement joins TRBV19 to TRBJ2-3; no clear D. This TCR was recovered from a man aged 30 to 45 in good health and CMV-seronegative. The specimen sequenced was PBMCs. The CDR3 is CASSMGPEITDTQYF. As DNA, the CDR3 is TGTGCCAGTAGTATGGGTCCGGAGATCACAGATACGCAGTATTTT. Full variable domain (rest looked up from reference TRBV19 and TRBJ2-3): DGGITQSPKYLFRKEGQNVTLSCEQNLNHDAMYWYRQDPGQGLRLIYYSQIVNDFQKGDIAEGYSVSREKKESFPLTVTSAQKNPTAFYLCASSMGPEITDTQYFGPGTRLTVL.